The 2 T cell receptor beta chains presented below share a single source sample, sequenced in a study of cytomegalovirus exposure and HLA in healthy donors. Produced via immunoSEQ multiplex PCR; TCRdb's table is partial and in-frame only. The sample lists roughly 300,000 clones; 88% were seen once. Source material: PBMCs. The receptor source for this set is a woman between 18 and 29 years old in good health and CMV-seronegative.

Comments on this clone: Other DNA sequences in the same sample also yield this CDR3. This chain links TRBV18 with TRBJ2-2; D uncertain. Germline CDR1 and CDR2: KGHSH and LQKENI. There are 13 residues in the CDR3. Deletions cut 4 bases from V and 2 bases from J, with 5 bases between. The CDR3 sequence is CASSLKNTGELFF. CDR3 nucleotides: TGTGCCAGCTCACTAAAAAACACCGGGGAGCTGTTTTTT. The full variable domain, in which reference TRBV18 and TRBJ2-2 provide the parts outside the CDR3, is NAGVMQNPRHLVRRRGQEARLRCSPMKGHSHVYWYRQLPEEGLKFMVYLQKENIIDESGMPKERFSAEFPKEGPSILRIQQVVRGDSAAYFCASSLKNTGELFFGEGSRLTVL.

The chain has TRBV18 and TRBJ2-7; perhaps TRBD1 as D (6 bases). This CDR3 has 15 amino acids. CDR1 and CDR2 (germline): KGHSH, LQKENI. V lost 3 bases and J 6 bases, leaving 18 bases between the germline ends. CDR3 bases: TGTGCCAGCTCACCCTATGGTGACAGGTCCGGCGAGCAGTACTTC. Its protein product is CASSPYGDRSGEQYF.